This entry lists 8 T cell receptor beta chains sequenced from one sample in a study of T cell responses to AZD1222 COVID-19 vaccine (dated by TCRdb to the early 2020s). Library preparation was by the immunoSEQ multiplex PCR assay. Entries here come from immuneACCESS through TCRdb and include only in-frame sequences with V and J called. Some clones fail to appear in such tables; in the studies checked, an unresolved V gene covers under half of the shortfall, and the cause of the remainder is unknown. The sample table lists 60,000 to 70,000 clones, roughly 80% of them with a count of one. Of the sample, 5.4% falls within the top ten clones. Read against the paper, the sample's time point label means: baseline before first vaccination. Sequencing was performed on peripheral blood, taken on day 0 of AZD1222 vaccination. These receptors originate from an adult in good health.

V is TRBV24-1 and J is TRBJ1-2; the match to TRBD1 covers 7 bases. Per germline, CDR1 KGHDR and CDR2 SFDVKD. J lost 7 bases, V lost 4 bases, and 5 bases had no gene match. This CDR3 has 13 residues. The CDR3 DNA is TGTGCCACCAGTGACCGGGGACAGTTTGGCTACACCTTC. Residues: CATSDRGQFGYTF.

The chain is built from TRBV9 and TRBJ2-7, with 8 bases aligning to TRBD1. The CDR3 sequence is 14 residues long. Germline V gene lookup returns CDR1 SGDLS and CDR2 YYNGEE. Trimming removed 2 bases from V and 2 bases from J; junction bases left unmatched: 3. The CDR3 DNA reads as TGTGCCAGCAGCGTCGGACAGGGACCCTACGAGCAGTACTTC. Amino acid sequence: CASSVGQGPYEQYF.

This clone was observed once. The gene calls are TRBV19 and TRBJ1-1; possible D gene TRBD1, 6 bases. Germline V gene sequence: CDR1 LNHDA, CDR2 SQIVND (reference sequence). This CDR3 has 14 amino acids. V dropped 3 bases and J dropped 5 bases, with 13 bases sitting between them. In nucleotides, the CDR3 is TGTGCCAGTAGTATGGGGGCGGCTAGTACTGAAGCTTTCTTT. This encodes CASSMGAASTEAFF.

Only a few counts were recorded for this clone. V gene TRBV6-5 combines with J gene TRBJ1-2, with D perhaps TRBD1 (5 bases). CDR1 and CDR2 from the germline V gene are MNHEY and SVGAGI. V was trimmed by 4 bases and J by 0 bases, leaving 15 bases between them. CDR3 length equals 16 residues. The CDR3 protein is CASSSDTGDPNYGYTF. Here the CDR3 DNA reads TGTGCCAGCAGTTCCGATACAGGAGACCCTAACTATGGCTACACCTTC.

This chain uses TRBV2 with TRBJ2-3; TRBD1 agrees at 7 bases. The germline CDR1 and CDR2 sequences are SNHLY and FYNNEI. The V and J ends lost 1 base and 4 bases, in that order; junction bases with no gene match: 8. This CDR3 contains 16 residues. CDR3 sequence reads: CASSEGIGGTADTQYF. CDR3 in DNA: TGTGCCAGCAGTGAAGGGATAGGGGGCACTGCAGATACGCAGTATTTT.

The chain has TRBV2 and TRBJ1-4; unclear D gene. Germline loops: CDR1 SNHLY, CDR2 FYNNEI. V was pared by 8 bases and J by 8 bases, with 18 bases between. The CDR3 is 14 amino acids. The CDR3 DNA follows: TGTGCCAGCCGACCACGTGGGGTGGGGGAAAAACTGTTTTTT. Its translation: CASRPRGVGEKLFF.

V usage is TRBV28 and J usage is TRBJ2-7; the D gene is possibly TRBD1 (7 bases). CDR3 length: 19 residues. CDR1 is MDHEN, CDR2 SYDVKM, per germline. V lost 5 bases, J lost 0 bases, and 26 bases lay in between. The CDR3 coding sequence is TGTGCCAGCAGTCCGTGGGGGGACAGTTTGATAGGGAGCTCCTACGAGCAGTACTTC. Protein sequence: CASSPWGDSLIGSSYEQYF.

Of note for this clone: This sample also contains other DNA sequences that code for the same CDR3. The gene calls are TRBV7-2 and TRBJ2-5, with 8 nucleotides matching TRBD2. The CDR3 is 14 residues long. The V gene's germline CDR1 is SGHTA and CDR2 FQGNSA. V lost 2 bases to trimming and J lost 5 bases; unmatched junction nucleotides: 4. CDR3: CASSLTTSAETQYF. The CDR3 DNA follows: TGTGCCAGCAGCTTAACGACTAGCGCCGAGACCCAGTACTTC.